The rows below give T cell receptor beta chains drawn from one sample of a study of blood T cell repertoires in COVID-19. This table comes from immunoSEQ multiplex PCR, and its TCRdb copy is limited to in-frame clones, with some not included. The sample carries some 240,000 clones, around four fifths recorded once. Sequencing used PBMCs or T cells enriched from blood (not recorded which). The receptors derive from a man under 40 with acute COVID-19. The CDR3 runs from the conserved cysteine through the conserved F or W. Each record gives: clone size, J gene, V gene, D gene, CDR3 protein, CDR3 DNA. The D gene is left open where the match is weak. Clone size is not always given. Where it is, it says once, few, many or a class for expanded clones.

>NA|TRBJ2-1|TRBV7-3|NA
CASSLTNGNSYNEQFF
TGTGCCAGCAGCTTAACCAACGGGAACTCCTACAATGAGCAGTTCTTC
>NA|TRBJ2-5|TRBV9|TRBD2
CASSVGTSVQETQYF
TGTGCCAGCAGCGTCGGGACTAGCGTCCAAGAGACCCAGTACTTC
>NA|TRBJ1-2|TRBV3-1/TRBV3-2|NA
CASSQGIGGSGYTF
TGTGCCAGCAGCCAAGGAATTGGGGGGTCTGGCTACACCTTC
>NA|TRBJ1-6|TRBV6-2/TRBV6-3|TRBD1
CASSYPTGSGSPLHF
TGTGCCAGCAGTTACCCGACAGGGAGTGGTTCACCCCTCCACTTT
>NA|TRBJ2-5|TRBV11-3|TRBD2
CASSLDPQREGGETQYF
TGTGCCAGCAGCTTAGACCCCCAGCGGGAGGGAGGAGAGACCCAGTACTTC
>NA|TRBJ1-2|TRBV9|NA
CASSAQIAGEGYTF
TGTGCCAGCAGCGCGCAAATCGCGGGGGAAGGCTACACCTTC
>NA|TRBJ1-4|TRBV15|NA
CATSRDFPRRRVGEKLFF
TGTGCCACCAGCAGAGATTTCCCCCGGCGCCGGGTTGGGGAAAAACTGTTTTTT
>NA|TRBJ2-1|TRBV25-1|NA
CASSEAGTPSNEQFF
TGTGCCAGCAGTGAGGCGGGGACGCCAAGCAATGAGCAGTTCTTC
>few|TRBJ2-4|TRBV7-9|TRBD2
CASSPEGGGGVKNIQYF
TGTGCCAGCAGCCCCGAGGGTGGGGGGGGAGTCAAAAACATTCAGTACTTC
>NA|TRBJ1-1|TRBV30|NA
CAWIKQGPNTEAFF
TGTGCCTGGATAAAACAGGGTCCGAACACTGAAGCTTTCTTT
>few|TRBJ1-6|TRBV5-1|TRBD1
CASSFGQGVYNSPLHF
TGTGCCAGCAGCTTTGGACAGGGGGTTTATAATTCACCCCTCCACTTT
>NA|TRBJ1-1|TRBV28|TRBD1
CASCRDSNFSEAFF
TGTGCCAGCTGCCGGGACAGTAATTTTAGTGAAGCTTTCTTT
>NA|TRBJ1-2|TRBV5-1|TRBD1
CASSSGQGANYGYTF
TGTGCCAGCAGCTCAGGACAGGGGGCCAACTATGGCTACACCTTC
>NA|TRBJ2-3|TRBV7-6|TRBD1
CASSKDRGGADTQYF
TGTGCCAGCAGCAAGGACAGGGGAGGGGCAGATACGCAGTATTTT
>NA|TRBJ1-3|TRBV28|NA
CASSLRGGRISGNTIYF
TGTGCCAGCAGTTTGCGGGGCGGGAGAATCTCTGGAAACACCATATATTTT
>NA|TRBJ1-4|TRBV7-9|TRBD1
CASGTVEEKLFF
TGTGCCAGCGGGACAGTAGAAGAAAAACTGTTTTTT
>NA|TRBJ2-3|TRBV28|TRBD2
CASSLGRGVNTDTQYF
TGTGCCAGCAGTTTAGGGCGGGGGGTAAACACAGATACGCAGTATTTT
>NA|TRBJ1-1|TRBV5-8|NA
CASSLQVTPNTEAFF
TGTGCCAGCAGCCTCCAGGTAACCCCGAACACTGAAGCTTTCTTT
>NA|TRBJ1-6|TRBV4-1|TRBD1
CASSNLIQGGGYNSPLHF
TGCGCCAGCAGCAACCTCATCCAGGGGGGTGGGTATAATTCACCCCTCCACTTT
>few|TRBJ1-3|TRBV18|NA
CASSPYGRGGTSGNTIYF
TGTGCCAGCTCTCCGTACGGCCGAGGCGGAACCTCTGGAAACACCATATATTTT
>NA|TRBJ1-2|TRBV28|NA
CASSIAPWTVSDGYTF
TGTGCCAGCAGTATTGCCCCATGGACAGTGTCGGATGGCTACACCTTC
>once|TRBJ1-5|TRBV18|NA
CASSPQGPQQPQHF
TGTGCCAGCTCACCACAGGGGCCGCAGCAGCCCCAGCATTTT
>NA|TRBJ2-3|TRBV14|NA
CASSQVFSGTTDTQYF
TGTGCCAGCAGCCAAGTTTTCAGCGGAACTACAGATACGCAGTATTTT
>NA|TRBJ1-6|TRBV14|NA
CASSHPNRDSPLHF
TGTGCCAGCAGCCACCCAAACAGGGATTCACCCCTCCACTTT
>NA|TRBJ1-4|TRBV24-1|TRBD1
CATSDSTGTNEKLFF
TGTGCCACCAGTGATTCGACAGGGACGAATGAAAAACTGTTTTTT
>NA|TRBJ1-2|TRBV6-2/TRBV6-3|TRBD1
CASSPVVGQGASGYTF
TGTGCCAGCAGCCCTGTAGTTGGACAGGGGGCGAGTGGCTACACCTTC
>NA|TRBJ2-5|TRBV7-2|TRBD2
CASSSGLAGGQETQYF
TGTGCCAGCAGCTCGGGACTAGCGGGGGGCCAAGAGACCCAGTACTTC